These 17 T cell receptor beta chains originate from one sample sequenced in a study of cytomegalovirus exposure and HLA in healthy donors. Primers for the PCR totalled 60 Vbeta and 13 Jbeta. The table came from immunoSEQ multiplex PCR; TCRdb's copy has only in-frame clones and leaves some out. The sample records 95,000 to 150,000 clones, about 80% being singletons. The sequenced sample consisted of PBMCs. Receptor source: a man in his forties or fifties in good health and CMV-seronegative.

The chain employs TRBV10-1 and TRBJ1-1; no definite D call. Germline values: CDR1 WNHNN, CDR2 SYGVQD (reference sequence). V was trimmed by 3 bases and J by 5 bases, leaving 10 bases between them. The length of the CDR3 is 13 residues. In DNA, the CDR3 is TGCGCCAGCAGTGACAGGAGGTGGACTGAAGCTTTCTTT. It translates to CASSDRRWTEAFF.

The table lists this clone with a count of one. This rearrangement joins TRBV6-1 to TRBJ1-2, with a tentative D call TRBD1 (5 bases). Germline loops: CDR1 MNHNS, CDR2 SASEGT. Between the trimmed V and J ends, which lost 9 bases and 6 bases, there was a span of 14 bases. This CDR3 has 12 residues. The CDR3 region has the DNA TGTGCCAGTTCAGGGAATCCTAATGGCTACACCTTC. It codes for CASSGNPNGYTF.

This CDR3 reads CASSKLSNQPQHF. CDR3 DNA: TGTGCCAGCAGCAAACTCAGCAATCAGCCCCAGCATTTT. This sequence joins TRBV21-1 and TRBJ1-5. TRBV21-1 is flagged as a pseudogene. The CDR3 consists of 13 residues.

This chain uses TRBV15 with TRBJ2-3, with a possible D match to TRBD1 (6 bases). The V gene's germline CDR1 is LNHNV and CDR2 YYDKDF (reference sequence). The CDR3 sequence is 14 residues long. Trimming removed 7 bases from V and 6 bases from J, with 17 bases in between. Here the CDR3 reads CATIQGMDSDTQYF. DNA of the CDR3: TGTGCCACCATCCAGGGGATGGATTCGGATACGCAGTATTTT. The full variable domain, its missing parts supplied by reference TRBV15 and TRBJ2-3, is DAMVIQNPRYQVTQFGKPVTLSCSQTLNHNVMYWYQQKSSQAPKLLFHYYDKDFNNEADTPDNFQSRRPNTSFCFLDIRSPGLGDTAMYLCATIQGMDSDTQYFGPGTRLTVL.

V and J are TRBV6-5 and TRBJ1-4; maybe TRBD1 (5 bases). Per the germline V gene, CDR1 is MNHEY and CDR2 is SVGAGI. Trimming took off 6 bases at V and 8 bases at J, with 19 bases between the two ends. This CDR3 is 15 amino acids long. This CDR3 reads CASSPWVEGREKLFF. CDR3 DNA sequence: TGTGCCAGCAGCCCCTGGGTGGAGGGACGAGAAAAACTGTTTTTT.

The chain carries TRBV11-3 and TRBJ2-2, with 8 bases lining up with TRBD1. Germline CDR1 and CDR2: SGHNT and YENEEA. The CDR3 totals 14 residues. Losses at the gene ends were 4 bases for V and 7 bases for J; bases not matched to a gene: 5. CDR3 amino acids: CASSWTGRVGELFF. The CDR3 DNA sequence: TGTGCCAGCAGCTGGACAGGGCGCGTCGGGGAGCTGTTTTTT.

The chain employs TRBV11-2 and TRBJ1-1; D might be TRBD1 (5 bases). V was shortened by 5 bases and J by 5 bases, with 21 bases between the two germline ends. CDR3 length equals 16 residues. Germline V CDR1 and CDR2: SGHAT, FQNNGV. The CDR3 bases are TGTGCCAGCAGCCCACGGGGATCGGGGGGGTTTACTGAAGCTTTCTTT. Translating it yields CASSPRGSGGFTEAFF.

This clone was seen more than once but under ten times. This sequence joins TRBV29-1 and TRBJ2-3; D is perhaps TRBD2 (7 bases). The length of the CDR3 is 16 residues. V was shortened by 1 base and J by 2 bases, with 16 bases between the two germline ends. Germline CDR1 SQVTM, CDR2 ANQGSEA. The CDR3 loop is CSVEGGRGSDTDTQYF. DNA of the CDR3: TGCAGCGTTGAAGGGGGGCGGGGGAGCGACACAGATACGCAGTATTTT.

V usage is TRBV6-1 and J usage is TRBJ2-5, with a weak D call TRBD1 (7 bases). The J call is uncertain, as TRBJ2-7 better fits the DNA end. CDR3 length: 15 amino acids. Germline V CDR1 and CDR2: MNHNS, SASEGT. CDR3 residues: CASRLDRRGSYEQYF. CDR3 in DNA: TGTGCCAGCAGATTGGACAGGAGGGGCTCCTACGAGCAGTACTTC.

This chain joins TRBV6-1 and TRBJ2-7; 7 nucleotides align to TRBD1. Unmatched junction bases numbered 10, after V lost 6 bases and J lost 2 bases. The CDR3 consists of 15 residues. Germline V gene lookup returns CDR1 MNHNS and CDR2 SASEGT. CDR3 region: CASSNNRGSAYEQYF. The CDR3, as DNA: TGTGCCAGCAGCAATAACAGGGGCAGCGCCTACGAGCAGTACTTC.

The chain links TRBV4-2 to TRBJ1-5; tentative D call: TRBD1 (5 bases). The germline V gene encodes CDR1 LGHNA and CDR2 YNFKEQ. This CDR3 comprises 19 residues. V was pared by 6 bases and J by 1 base, with 25 bases between. The CDR3 DNA sequence: TGTGCCAGCAGAGGGTCGGCTGGAGGGATCAGGGAGAGCAATCAGCCCCAGCATTTT. Translated, it gives CASRGSAGGIRESNQPQHF.

This chain joins TRBV29-1 and TRBJ1-2, with TRBD1 as a possible D gene (5 bases). The CDR3 runs to 12 residues. V was clipped by 7 bases and J by 4 bases, with 13 bases between them. Germline lookup yields CDR1 SQVTM and CDR2 ANQGSEA. The CDR3 nucleotides are TGCAGCGCCGCGGGGCCGAGCTATGGCTACACCTTC. It encodes CSAAGPSYGYTF.

The genes are TRBV4-1 and TRBJ2-7; 16 nucleotides agree with TRBD2. Germline V CDR1 and CDR2: MGHRA, YSYEKL. The J segment lost 6 bases and the V segment lost 0 bases, leaving 5 bases of the junction unmatched. This CDR3 spans 17 amino acids. The CDR3 reads CASSQEGTSGGATEQYF. The CDR3 DNA reads TGCGCCAGCAGCCAAGAAGGGACTAGCGGGGGGGCGACCGAGCAGTACTTC.

This clone was found once. This chain uses TRBV5-1 with TRBJ2-2; TRBD1 matches 11 bases. The CDR3 is 18 residues long. The germline CDR1 and CDR2 sequences are SGHRS and YFSETQ. V dropped 4 bases and J dropped 3; count of bases not matched to a gene: 11. The CDR3 coding sequence is TGCGCCAGCAGCCCGAGATCCGGGACAGGGGGTTACACCGGGGAGCTGTTTTTT. Translation gives CASSPRSGTGGYTGELFF.

Remarks on this clone: One end of the junction does not line up with germline, which may come from a read error. The V and J genes are TRBV6-1 and TRBJ1-4; no clear D. This CDR3 comprises 18 residues. The germline V gene encodes CDR1 MNHNS and CDR2 SASEGT. This CDR3 is CASSDCPSLLVDNEKLFF. The CDR3 DNA is TGTGCTAGCAGTGACTGTCCAAGTCTCCTAGTCGACAATGAAAAACTGTTTTTT.

The chain combines TRBV6-6 with TRBJ1-2, with no clear D. Trimming cost V 7 bases and J 4 bases, with 13 bases left between them. CDR3 size: 13 residues. The germline V gene encodes CDR1 MNHNY and CDR2 SVGAGI (reference sequence). Here the CDR3 DNA reads TGTGCCAGCACCCTACTTAGCGGCTATGGCTACACCTTC. Residues: CASTLLSGYGYTF.

V usage is TRBV7-9 and J usage is TRBJ1-5; 7 bases are shared with TRBD1. CDR1 is SEHNR, CDR2 FQNEAQ, per germline (reference sequence). V gave up 4 bases and J gave up 0 bases; unmatched junction bases: 12. The CDR3 runs 18 residues. The CDR3 region has the DNA TGTGCCAGCAGCTATGGTTCTTCAGGGGGACTTAGCAATCAGCCCCAGCATTTT. It specifies CASSYGSSGGLSNQPQHF.